These T cell receptor beta chains were read from a single sample in a study of blood T cells in healthy people across ages. From the 5' RACE reads, TCRdb called clonotypes with MiXCR, one entry per CDR3 protein. Here the sample spans some 1.7 million distinct CDR3 sequences, 28% being singletons. Sample: blood. These receptors came from a woman in her twenties or thirties in good health. Each CDR3 is given with its conserved first and last residue. D genes are given only for firm matches. Not every row has a clone size; where given, it reads once, few, many or a size class.

TRBV6-5	-	many	TRBJ2-6	TGTGCCAGCAGTACAGGCGTCTCTGGGGCCAACGTCCTGACTTTC	CASSTGVSGANVLTF
TRBV4-3	TRBD2	-	TRBJ2-1	TGCGCCAGCAGCCAAGATATTGGGGCTAGCGGGAGTTTCGGGTCCTACAATGAGCAGTTCTTC	CASSQDIGASGSFGSYNEQFF
TRBV5-1	-	-	TRBJ2-7	TGCGCCAGCAGCGTCGGACAGCTCGGGGGGATCCACGAGCAGTACTTC	CASSVGQLGGIHEQYF
TRBV2	-	few	TRBJ1-5	TGTGCCAGCAGCGGCGGCGGGGGAGTTAGCAATCAGCCCCAGCATTTT	CASSGGGGVSNQPQHF
TRBV28	-	many	TRBJ2-7	TGTGCCAGCAGTTCGGGGAATTCCGAGCAGTACTTC	CASSSGNSEQYF
TRBV3-1	-	few	TRBJ2-7	TGTGCCAGCAGCCAAGACTTAATGCACGAGCAGTACTTC	CASSQDLMHEQYF
TRBV12-3/TRBV12-4	-	few	TRBJ1-5	TGTGCTAGCACCATGGGGGAAAATCAGCCCCAGCATTTT	CASTMGENQPQHF
TRBV20-1	TRBD2	few	TRBJ2-3	TGCAGTGCGTCCAGCGGGAGAGTGATAGATACGCAGTATTTT	CSASSGRVIDTQYF
TRBV20-1	-	few	TRBJ2-1	TGCAGTGCTAGCCTTGACAGCTACAATGAGCAGTTCTTC	CSASLDSYNEQFF
TRBV10-3	-	few	TRBJ1-5	TGTGCCATCAGTGAGCGCCTCAATCAGCCCCAGCATTTT	CAISERLNQPQHF
TRBV6-6	-	many	TRBJ2-7	TGTGCCAGCAGTTACGGAGGGAGTCCTATCTACGAGCAGTACTTC	CASSYGGSPIYEQYF
TRBV29-1	-	few	TRBJ2-2	TGCAGCGCTGAACTGCCGCGGGGGGAGCTGTTTTTT	CSAELPRGELFF
TRBV10-3	-	few	TRBJ2-1	TGTGCCATCAGTGGGGGCGGGGGCCCTAGAGAGCAGTTCTTC	CAISGGGGPREQFF
TRBV10-3	-	-	TRBJ1-6	TGTACCATCAGTGGGGGACCGGGGGATTCACCCCTCCACTTT	CTISGGPGDSPLHF
TRBV5-1	-	-	TRBJ2-1	TGCGCCAGCAGCCGCCTTTTTGGTGAGCAGTTCTTC	CASSRLFGEQFF
TRBV5-1	TRBD2	few	TRBJ2-3	TGCGCCAGCAGCTTGCAAGGCGGGAGGGTGACAGATACGCAGTATTTT	CASSLQGGRVTDTQYF
TRBV20-1	TRBD2	-	TRBJ2-3	TGCAGTGCGGCAGGGACTAGCGGGAGGTTGGATACGCAGTATTTT	CSAAGTSGRLDTQYF
TRBV27	-	-	TRBJ1-2	TGTGCCAGCAGCAGGCGGGCCTTCCAGCGGGGCTACACCTTC	CASSRRAFQRGYTF
TRBV11-2	-	-	TRBJ1-1	TGTGCCAGCAGAGCTACAGAGAACACTGAAGCTTTCTTT	CASRATENTEAFF
TRBV10-1	-	-	TRBJ1-1	TGCGCCAGCAGTGAAACAGCGAACACTGAAGCTTTCTTT	CASSETANTEAFF
TRBV11-2	-	few	TRBJ2-5	TGTGCCAGCAGCTTCGGTCCTAGTCAGGGGCAAGTAGAGACCCAGTACTTC	CASSFGPSQGQVETQYF
TRBV5-1	-	few	TRBJ2-5	TGCGCCAGCAGCCCGACAGCCCAGGGGGAGACCCAGTACTTC	CASSPTAQGETQYF
TRBV12-3/TRBV12-4	-	many	TRBJ1-4	TGTGCCAGCAGGGACAGCGCAACTAATGAAAAACTGTTTTTT	CASRDSATNEKLFF